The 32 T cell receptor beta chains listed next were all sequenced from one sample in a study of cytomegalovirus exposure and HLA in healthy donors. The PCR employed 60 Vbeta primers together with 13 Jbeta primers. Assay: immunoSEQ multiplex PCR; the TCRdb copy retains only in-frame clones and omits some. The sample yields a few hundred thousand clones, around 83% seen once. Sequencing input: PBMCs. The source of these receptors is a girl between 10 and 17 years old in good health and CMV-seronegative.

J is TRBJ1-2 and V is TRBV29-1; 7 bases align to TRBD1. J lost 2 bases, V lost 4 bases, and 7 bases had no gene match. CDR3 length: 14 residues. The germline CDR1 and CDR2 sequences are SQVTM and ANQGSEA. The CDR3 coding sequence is TGCAGCGTTGCCCAGGGGGGATTAAACTATGGCTACACCTTC. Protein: CSVAQGGLNYGYTF.

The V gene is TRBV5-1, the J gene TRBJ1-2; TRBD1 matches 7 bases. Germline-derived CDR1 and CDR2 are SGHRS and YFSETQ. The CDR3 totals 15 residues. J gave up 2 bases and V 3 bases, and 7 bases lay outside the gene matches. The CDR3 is CASSSREGANYGYTF. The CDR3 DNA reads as TGCGCCAGCAGCTCCCGAGAGGGGGCCAACTATGGCTACACCTTC.

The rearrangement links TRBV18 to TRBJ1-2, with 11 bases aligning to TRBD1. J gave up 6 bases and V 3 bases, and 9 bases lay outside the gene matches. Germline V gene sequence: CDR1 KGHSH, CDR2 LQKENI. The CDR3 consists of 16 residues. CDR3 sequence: CASSPRTGGDSDGYTF. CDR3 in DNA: TGTGCCAGCTCACCTCGGACAGGGGGCGATTCGGATGGCTACACCTTC.

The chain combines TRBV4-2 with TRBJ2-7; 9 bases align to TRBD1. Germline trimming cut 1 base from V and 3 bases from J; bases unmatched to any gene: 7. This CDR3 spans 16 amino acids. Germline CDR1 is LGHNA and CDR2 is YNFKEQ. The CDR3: CASSQVSGQGNYEQYF. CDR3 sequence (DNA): TGTGCCAGCAGCCAAGTCTCTGGACAGGGGAACTACGAGCAGTACTTC.

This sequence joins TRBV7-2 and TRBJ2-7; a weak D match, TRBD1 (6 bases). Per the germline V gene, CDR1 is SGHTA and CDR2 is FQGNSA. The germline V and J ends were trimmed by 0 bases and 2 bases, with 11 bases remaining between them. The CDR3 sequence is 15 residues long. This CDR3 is CASSLARYRAYEQYF. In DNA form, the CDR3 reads TGTGCCAGCAGCTTAGCCAGGTACAGGGCCTACGAGCAGTACTTC.

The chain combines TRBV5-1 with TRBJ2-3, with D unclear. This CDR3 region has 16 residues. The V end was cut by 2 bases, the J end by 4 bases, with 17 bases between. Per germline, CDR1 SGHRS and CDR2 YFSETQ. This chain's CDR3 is CASSFIDSSPSDTQYF. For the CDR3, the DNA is TGCGCCAGCAGCTTCATCGACTCGTCCCCTTCAGATACGCAGTATTTT.

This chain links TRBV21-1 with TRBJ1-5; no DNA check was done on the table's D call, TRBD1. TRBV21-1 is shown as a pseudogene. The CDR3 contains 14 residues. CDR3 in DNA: TGTGCCAGCAGATTCGGACAGAGCAATCAGCCCCAGCATTTT. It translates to CASRFGQSNQPQHF.

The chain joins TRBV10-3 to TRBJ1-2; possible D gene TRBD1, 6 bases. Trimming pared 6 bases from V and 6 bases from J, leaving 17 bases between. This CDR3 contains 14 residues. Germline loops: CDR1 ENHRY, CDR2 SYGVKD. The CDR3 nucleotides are TGTGCCATCAGCGACAGGCCTCGCTGGGATGGCTACACCTTC. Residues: CAISDRPRWDGYTF.

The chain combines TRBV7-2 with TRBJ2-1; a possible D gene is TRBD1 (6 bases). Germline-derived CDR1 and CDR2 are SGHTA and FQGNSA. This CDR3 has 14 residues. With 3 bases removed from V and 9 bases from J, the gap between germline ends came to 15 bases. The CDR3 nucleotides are TGTGCCAGCAGCTTGGGGGCCTTTCTGCGTGAGCAGTTCTTC. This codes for CASSLGAFLREQFF.

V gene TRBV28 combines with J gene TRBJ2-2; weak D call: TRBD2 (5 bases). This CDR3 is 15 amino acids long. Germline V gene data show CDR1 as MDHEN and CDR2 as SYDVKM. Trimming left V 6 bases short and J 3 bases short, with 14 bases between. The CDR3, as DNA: TGTGCCAGCAGGACGAGTGGGGAGTACACCGGGGAGCTGTTTTTT. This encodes CASRTSGEYTGELFF.

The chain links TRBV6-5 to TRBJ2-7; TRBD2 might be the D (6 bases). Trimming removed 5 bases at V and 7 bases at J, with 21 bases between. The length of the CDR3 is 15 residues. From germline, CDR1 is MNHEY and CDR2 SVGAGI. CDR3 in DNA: TGTGCCAGCAGTCCTTCCCGGGGGATGGTTAGTGAGCAGTACTTC. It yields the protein CASSPSRGMVSEQYF.

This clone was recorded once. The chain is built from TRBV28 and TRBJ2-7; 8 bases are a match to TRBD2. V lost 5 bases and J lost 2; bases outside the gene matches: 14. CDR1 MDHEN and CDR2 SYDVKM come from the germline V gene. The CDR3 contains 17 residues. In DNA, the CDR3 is TGTGCCAGCAGTCCCCCCTTGGGTAGCGGGGCGGCCTACGAGCAGTACTTC. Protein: CASSPPLGSGAAYEQYF.

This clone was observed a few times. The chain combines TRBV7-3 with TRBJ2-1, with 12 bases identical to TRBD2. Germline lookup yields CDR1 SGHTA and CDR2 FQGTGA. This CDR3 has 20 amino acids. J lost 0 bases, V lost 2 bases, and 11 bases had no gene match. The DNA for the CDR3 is TGTGCCAGCAGCTTATTCCCAGCTAGCGGGAGGGTAAGCTCCTACAATGAGCAGTTCTTC. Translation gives CASSLFPASGRVSSYNEQFF.

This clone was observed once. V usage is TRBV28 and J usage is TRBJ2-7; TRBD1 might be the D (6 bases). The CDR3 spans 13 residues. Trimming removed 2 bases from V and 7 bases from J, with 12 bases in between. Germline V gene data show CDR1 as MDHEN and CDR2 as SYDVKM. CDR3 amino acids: CASSLDRRHEQYF. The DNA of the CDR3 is TGTGCCAGCAGTTTAGACAGGAGACATGAGCAGTACTTC. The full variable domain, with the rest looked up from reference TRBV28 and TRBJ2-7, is DVKVTQSSRYLVKRTGEKVFLECVQDMDHENMFWYRQDPGLGLRLIYFSYDVKMKEKGDIPEGYSVSREKKERFSLILESASTNQTSMYLCASSLDRRHEQYFGPGTRLTVT.

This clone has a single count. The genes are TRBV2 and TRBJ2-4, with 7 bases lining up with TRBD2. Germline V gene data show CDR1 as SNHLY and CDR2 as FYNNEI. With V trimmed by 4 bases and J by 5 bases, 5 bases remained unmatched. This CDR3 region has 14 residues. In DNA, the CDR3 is TGTGCCAGCAGTGGGAGGGGAGGGGAAAACATTCAGTACTTC. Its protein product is CASSGRGGENIQYF.

In nucleotides, the CDR3 is TGTGCCAGCGGCCGAGGAGCGGGCCTCTACAATGAGCAGTTCTTC. It yields the protein CASGRGAGLYNEQFF. The rearrangement uses TRBV6-5 and TRBJ2-1; a possible D gene is TRBD2 (6 bases). V lost 8 bases and J 3 bases, leaving 17 bases between the germline ends. Per germline, CDR1 MNHEY and CDR2 SVGAGI. The CDR3 consists of 15 residues.

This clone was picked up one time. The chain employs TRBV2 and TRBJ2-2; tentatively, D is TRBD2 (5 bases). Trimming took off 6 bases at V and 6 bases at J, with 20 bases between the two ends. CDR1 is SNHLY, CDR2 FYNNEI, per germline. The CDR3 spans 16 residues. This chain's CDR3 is CASSNQVLSAAGELFF. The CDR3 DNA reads TGTGCCAGCAGCAATCAAGTCCTTAGCGCGGCCGGGGAGCTGTTTTTT.

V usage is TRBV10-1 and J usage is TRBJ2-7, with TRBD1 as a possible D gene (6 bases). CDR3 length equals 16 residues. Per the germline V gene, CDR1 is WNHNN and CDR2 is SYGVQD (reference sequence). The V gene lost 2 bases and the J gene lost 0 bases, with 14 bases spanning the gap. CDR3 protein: CASSEDRQAHSYEQYF. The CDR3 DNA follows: TGCGCCAGCAGTGAGGACCGACAGGCCCACTCCTACGAGCAGTACTTC.

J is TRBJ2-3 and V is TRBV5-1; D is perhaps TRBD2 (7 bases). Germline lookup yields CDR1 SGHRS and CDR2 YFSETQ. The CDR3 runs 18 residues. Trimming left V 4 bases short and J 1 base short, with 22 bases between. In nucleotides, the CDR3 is TGCGCCAGCAGCCTACGATTTTATGGGGGGGCCCGCACAGATACGCAGTATTTT. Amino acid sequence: CASSLRFYGGARTDTQYF. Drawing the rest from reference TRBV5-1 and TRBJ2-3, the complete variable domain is KAGVTQTPRYLIKTRGQQVTLSCSPISGHRSVSWYQQTPGQGLQFLFEYFSETQRNKGNFPGRFSGRQFSNSRSEMNVSTLELGDSALYLCASSLRFYGGARTDTQYFGPGTRLTVL.

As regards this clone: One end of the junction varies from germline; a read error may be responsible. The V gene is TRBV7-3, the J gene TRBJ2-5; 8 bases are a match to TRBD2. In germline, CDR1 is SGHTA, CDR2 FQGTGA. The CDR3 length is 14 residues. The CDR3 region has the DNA TGTGCCAGCAGTTTAAGCGGGGGAAAAGAGACCCAGTACTTC. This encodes CASSLSGGKETQYF.

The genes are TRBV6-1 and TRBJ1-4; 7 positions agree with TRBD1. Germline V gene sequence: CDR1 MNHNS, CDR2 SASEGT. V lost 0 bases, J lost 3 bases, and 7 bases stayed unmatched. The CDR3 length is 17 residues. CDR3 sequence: CASSEAGWGQPNEKLFF. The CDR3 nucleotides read TGTGCCAGCAGTGAAGCAGGTTGGGGACAGCCTAATGAAAAACTGTTTTTT.

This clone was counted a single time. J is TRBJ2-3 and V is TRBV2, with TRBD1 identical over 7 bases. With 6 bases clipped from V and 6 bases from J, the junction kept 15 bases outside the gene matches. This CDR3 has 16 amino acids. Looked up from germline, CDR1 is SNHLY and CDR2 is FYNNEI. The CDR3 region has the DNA TGTGCCAGCAGGGAAATCGGGACAGTACCCTCGGATACGCAGTATTTT. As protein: CASREIGTVPSDTQYF.

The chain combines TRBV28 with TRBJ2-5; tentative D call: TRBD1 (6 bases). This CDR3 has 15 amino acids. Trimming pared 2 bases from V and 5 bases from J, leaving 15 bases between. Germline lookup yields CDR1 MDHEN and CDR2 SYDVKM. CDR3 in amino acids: CASSLVRGSVETQYF. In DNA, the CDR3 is TGTGCCAGCAGTTTAGTGAGGGGGTCAGTGGAGACCCAGTACTTC. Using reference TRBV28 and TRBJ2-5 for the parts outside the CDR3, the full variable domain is DVKVTQSSRYLVKRTGEKVFLECVQDMDHENMFWYRQDPGLGLRLIYFSYDVKMKEKGDIPEGYSVSREKKERFSLILESASTNQTSMYLCASSLVRGSVETQYFGPGTRLLVL.

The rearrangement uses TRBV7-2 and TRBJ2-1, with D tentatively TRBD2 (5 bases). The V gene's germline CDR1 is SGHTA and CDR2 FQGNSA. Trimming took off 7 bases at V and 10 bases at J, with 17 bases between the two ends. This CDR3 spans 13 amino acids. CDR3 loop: CASTSSSGWEQFF. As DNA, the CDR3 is TGTGCCAGCACCTCGTCTTCGGGGTGGGAGCAGTTCTTC.

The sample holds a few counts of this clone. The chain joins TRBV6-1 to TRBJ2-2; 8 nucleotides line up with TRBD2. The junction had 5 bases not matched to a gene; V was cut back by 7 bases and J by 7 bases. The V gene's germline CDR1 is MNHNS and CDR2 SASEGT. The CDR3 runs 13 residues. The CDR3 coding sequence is TGTGCCAGCATCGCGGGGGGAGGCGGGGAGCTGTTTTTT. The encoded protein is CASIAGGGGELFF.

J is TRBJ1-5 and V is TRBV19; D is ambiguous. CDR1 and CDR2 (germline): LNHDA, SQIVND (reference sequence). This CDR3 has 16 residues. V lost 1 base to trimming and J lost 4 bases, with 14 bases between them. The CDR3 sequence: CASSIVGGGGNQPQHF. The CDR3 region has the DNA TGTGCCAGTAGTATAGTTGGCGGAGGAGGGAATCAGCCCCAGCATTTT.

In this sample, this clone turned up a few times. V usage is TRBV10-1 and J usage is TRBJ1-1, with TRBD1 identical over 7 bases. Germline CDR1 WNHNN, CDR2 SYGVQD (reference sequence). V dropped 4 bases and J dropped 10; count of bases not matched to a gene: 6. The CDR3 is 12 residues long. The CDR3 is CASSGDRDGAFF. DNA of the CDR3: TGCGCCAGCAGTGGCGACAGGGATGGAGCTTTCTTT.

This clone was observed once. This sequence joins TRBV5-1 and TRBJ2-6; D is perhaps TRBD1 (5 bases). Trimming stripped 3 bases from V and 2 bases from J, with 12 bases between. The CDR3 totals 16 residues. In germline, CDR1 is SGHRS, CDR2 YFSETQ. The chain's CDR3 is CASSSQGFAGANVLTF. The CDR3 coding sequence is TGCGCCAGCAGCTCCCAGGGTTTCGCTGGGGCCAACGTCCTGACTTTC.

The CDR3 loop reads CASRQGATEAFF. CDR3 in DNA: TGTGCCAGCAGACAGGGGGCCACTGAAGCTTTCTTT. The J gene is TRBJ1-1, the V gene TRBV6-6, with 9 bases fitting TRBD1. J was trimmed by 4 bases and V by 6 bases; bases with no gene match: 0. CDR1 MNHNY and CDR2 SVGAGI come from the germline V gene (reference sequence). This CDR3 is built from 12 residues.

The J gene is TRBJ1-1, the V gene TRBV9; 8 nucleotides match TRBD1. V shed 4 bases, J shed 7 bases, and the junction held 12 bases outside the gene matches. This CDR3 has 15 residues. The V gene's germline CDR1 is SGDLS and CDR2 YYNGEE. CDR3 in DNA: TGTGCCAGCAGCAATGGACAGGGTGGGATGGGTGAAGCTTTCTTT. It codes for CASSNGQGGMGEAFF.

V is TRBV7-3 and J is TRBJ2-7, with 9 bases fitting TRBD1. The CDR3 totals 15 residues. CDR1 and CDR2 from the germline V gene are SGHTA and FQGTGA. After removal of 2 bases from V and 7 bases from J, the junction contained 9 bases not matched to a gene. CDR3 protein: CASSLSRTGVGEQYF. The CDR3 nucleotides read TGTGCCAGCAGCTTATCAAGGACAGGGGTGGGAGAGCAGTACTTC.

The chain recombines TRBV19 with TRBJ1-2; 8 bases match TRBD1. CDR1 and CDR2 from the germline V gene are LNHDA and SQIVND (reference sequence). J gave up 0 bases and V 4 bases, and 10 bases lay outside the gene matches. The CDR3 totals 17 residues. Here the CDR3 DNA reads TGTGCCAGTAGTAAAACCCACCCGACAGGGGCTAACTATGGCTACACCTTC. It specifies CASSKTHPTGANYGYTF.